This TCR beta chain was captured in a study of blood T cell repertoires in COVID-19. The V gene end was trimmed by 6 bases and the J gene end by 3 bases; junction bases not matched to a gene: 6. The CDR3 extends over 15 amino acids. Looked up from germline, CDR1 is MNHEY and CDR2 is SVGAGI. Here immunoSEQ multiplex PCR was the method, and the copy in TCRdb shows in-frame clones only, minus some. The sample consists of more than 200,000 clones, 65% to 90% of them appearing once. The TCR comes from a woman in her thirties or forties who had recovered from COVID-19. Source material: peripheral blood. This sequence joins TRBV6-5 and TRBJ2-1; 9 bases are a match to TRBD1. CDR3 in DNA: TGTGCCAGCAGACCTACAGGGGGCGGCTACAATGAGCAGTTCTTC. This sequence encodes CASRPTGGGYNEQFF.